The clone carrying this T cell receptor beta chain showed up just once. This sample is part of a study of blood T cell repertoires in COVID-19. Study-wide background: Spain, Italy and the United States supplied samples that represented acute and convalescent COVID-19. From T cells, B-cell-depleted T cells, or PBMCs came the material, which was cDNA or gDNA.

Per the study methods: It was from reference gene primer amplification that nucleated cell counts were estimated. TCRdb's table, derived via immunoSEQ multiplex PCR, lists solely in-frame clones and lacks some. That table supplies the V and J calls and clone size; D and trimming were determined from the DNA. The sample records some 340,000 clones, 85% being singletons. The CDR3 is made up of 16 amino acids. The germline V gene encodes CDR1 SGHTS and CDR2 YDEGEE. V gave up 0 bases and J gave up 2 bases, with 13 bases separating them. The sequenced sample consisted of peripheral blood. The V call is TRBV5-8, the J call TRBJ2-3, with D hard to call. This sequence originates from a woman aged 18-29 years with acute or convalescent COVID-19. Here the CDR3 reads CASSLGHVEYTDTQYF. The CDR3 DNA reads TGTGCCAGCAGCTTGGGGCATGTGGAGTACACAGATACGCAGTATTTT.